This T cell receptor (beta chain) was obtained from a study of T-cell reconstitution after alpha-beta-depleted transplantation in children. This clonotype was counted many times. There are 14 residues in the CDR3. The germline V gene encodes CDR1 DFQATT and CDR2 SNEGSKA (reference sequence). Deletions cut 7 bases from V and 2 bases from J, with 17 bases between. Unique molecular identifiers were incorporated into the prepared TCRbeta library. TCRdb reprocessed the PCR reads with MiXCR, giving one entry per CDR3 protein. This sample has a few hundred thousand distinct CDR3 sequences, with 9.7% found just once.

The sequence was collected from a human donor who donated a stem cell graft to a child with SCID. Sequenced here: PBMCs from the stem cell graft donor, sampled from the stem cell graft. The V gene is TRBV20-1, the J gene TRBJ2-5; D is possibly TRBD1 (6 bases). The CDR3 DNA reads as TGCAGTGTCGATACCGGACAGATACAAGAGACCCAGTACTTC. This encodes CSVDTGQIQETQYF.